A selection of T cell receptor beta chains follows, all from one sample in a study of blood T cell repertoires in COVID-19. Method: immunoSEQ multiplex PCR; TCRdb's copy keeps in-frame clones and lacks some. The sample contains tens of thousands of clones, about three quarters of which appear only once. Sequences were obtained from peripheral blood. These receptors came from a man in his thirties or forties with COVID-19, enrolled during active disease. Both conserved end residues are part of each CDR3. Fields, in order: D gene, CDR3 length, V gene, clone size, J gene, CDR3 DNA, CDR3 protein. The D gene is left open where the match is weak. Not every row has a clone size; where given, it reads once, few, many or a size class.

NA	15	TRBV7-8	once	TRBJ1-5	TGTGCCAGCAGCTTTGGCGTTTCAGGAGGGCAGCCCCAGCATTTT	CASSFGVSGGQPQHF
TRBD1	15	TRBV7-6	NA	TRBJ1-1	TGTGCCAGCAGCCATCTAGGAGGACAGGACCTTGAAGCTTTCTTT	CASSHLGGQDLEAFF
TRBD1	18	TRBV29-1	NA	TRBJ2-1	TGCAGCGTTGAAATGGGAACCGGGACAGGGTTGGGGGAGGATGAGCAGTTCTTC	CSVEMGTGTGLGEDEQFF
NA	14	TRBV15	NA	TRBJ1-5	TGTGCCACCAGCAGAGAGGGCGGCAATCAGCCCCAGCATTTT	CATSREGGNQPQHF
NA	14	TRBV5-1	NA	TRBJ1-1	TGCGCCAGCAGCGGCACACCTCAGGGTTCGGAAGCTTTCTTT	CASSGTPQGSEAFF
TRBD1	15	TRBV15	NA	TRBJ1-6	TGTGCCACCAGCAGCGGGGACAGCGATAATTCACCCCTCCACTTT	CATSSGDSDNSPLHF
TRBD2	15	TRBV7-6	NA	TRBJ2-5	TGTGCCAGCAGCCTGCCGGGGGGTTATCCTGAGACCCAGTACTTC	CASSLPGGYPETQYF
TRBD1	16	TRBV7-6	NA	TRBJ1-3	TGTGCCAGCAGCTTTGTACAGGGGGTAGATGGAAACACCATATATTTT	CASSFVQGVDGNTIYF
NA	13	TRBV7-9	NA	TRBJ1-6	TGTGCCAGCAGCTTAAGCAGGGATTCACCCCTCCACTTT	CASSLSRDSPLHF
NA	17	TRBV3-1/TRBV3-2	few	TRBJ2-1	TGTGCCAGCAGCCCACGAGGGACACCGGGACCGAGGGATGAGCAGTTCTTC	CASSPRGTPGPRDEQFF
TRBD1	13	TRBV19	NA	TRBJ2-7	TGTGCCAGCTTGGGACAGGGAACCTACGAGCAGTACTTC	CASLGQGTYEQYF
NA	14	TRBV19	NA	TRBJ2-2	TGTGCCAGTAGTTCCCAACTTTGGACCGGGGAGCTGTTTTTT	CASSSQLWTGELFF
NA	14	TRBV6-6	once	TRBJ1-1	TGTGCCAGCAGTTATACAGGGTCTGCCACTGAAGCTTTCTTT	CASSYTGSATEAFF
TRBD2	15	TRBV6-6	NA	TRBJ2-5	TGTGCCAGCAGCCCCCGGACTAGCGGGAGGGAGACCCAGTACTTC	CASSPRTSGRETQYF
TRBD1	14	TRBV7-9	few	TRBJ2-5	TGTGCCAGCAGCTTAGCTACGACAGGGCCTTCCCAGTACTTC	CASSLATTGPSQYF
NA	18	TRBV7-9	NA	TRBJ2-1	TGTGCCAGCAGCTCCCTCCTAGCCTCGGGCCCGGCAGACAATGAGCAGTTCTTC	CASSSLLASGPADNEQFF
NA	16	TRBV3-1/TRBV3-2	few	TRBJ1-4	TGTGCCAGCAGCCAAGCCACTGCTACAACTAATGAAAAACTGTTTTTT	CASSQATATTNEKLFF
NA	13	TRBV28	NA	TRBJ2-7	TGTGCCAGCACCACCGGGAGTCTCAACGAGCAGTACTTC	CASTTGSLNEQYF
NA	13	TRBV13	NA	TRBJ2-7	TGTGCCAGCAGCTCTGACAGTTTCTCCGAGCAGTACTTC	CASSSDSFSEQYF
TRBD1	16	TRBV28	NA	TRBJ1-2	TGTGCCAGCAAGGGGGTTCGGACAGGGGGTGGCTATGGCTACACCTTC	CASKGVRTGGGYGYTF
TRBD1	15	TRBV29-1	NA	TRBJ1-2	TGCAGCGTCGGTTTGAACCCGGGACAGGGACATGGCTACACCTTC	CSVGLNPGQGHGYTF
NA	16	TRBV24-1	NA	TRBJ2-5	TGTGCCACCAGTGATTTACCCGGGACAAATCAAGAGACCCAGTACTTC	CATSDLPGTNQETQYF
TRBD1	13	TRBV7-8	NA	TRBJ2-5	TGTGCCAGCAGCTTTCAGGGGGCCGAGACCCAGTACTTC	CASSFQGAETQYF
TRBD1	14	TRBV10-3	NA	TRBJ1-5	TGTGCCAGCGGGACAGGGGGCCCAAATCAGCCCCAGCATTTT	CASGTGGPNQPQHF
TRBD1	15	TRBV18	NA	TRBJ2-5	TGTGCCAGCTCACCAGGGACAGGGGTCCGAGAGACCCAGTACTTC	CASSPGTGVRETQYF
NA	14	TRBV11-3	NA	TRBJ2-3	TGTGCCAGCAGCTTAAAGGGCGGGCCAGATACGCAGTATTTT	CASSLKGGPDTQYF
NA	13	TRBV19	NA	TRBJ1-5	TGTGCCAGTAGTGGGGGGATTGGTCAGCCCCAGCATTTT	CASSGGIGQPQHF
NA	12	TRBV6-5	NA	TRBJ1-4	TGTGCCAGTGGGAGGGCGGGTGAAAAACTGTTTTTT	CASGRAGEKLFF
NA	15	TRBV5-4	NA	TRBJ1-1	TGTGCCAGCACAAAGACCCTAACAGGCGACACTGAAGCTTTCTTT	CASTKTLTGDTEAFF
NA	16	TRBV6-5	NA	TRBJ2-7	TGTGCCAGCAGTTACTCGTTCCGGGGAAGCTCCTACGAGCAGTACTTC	CASSYSFRGSSYEQYF
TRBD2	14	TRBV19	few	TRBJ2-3	TGTGCCACCACTACTAGCGGGGGAACAGATACGCAGTATTTT	CATTTSGGTDTQYF
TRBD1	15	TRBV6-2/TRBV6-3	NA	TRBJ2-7	TGTGCCAGCAGTGGACAGACAGGGACCGCTACCAAGCAGTACTTC	CASSGQTGTATKQYF
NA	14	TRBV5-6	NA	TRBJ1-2	TGTGCCAGCAGCTTGGGGAGGAACGGAATTGGCTACACCTTC	CASSLGRNGIGYTF
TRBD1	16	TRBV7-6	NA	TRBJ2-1	TGTGCCAGCAGTCTCAACAGGGGACCCTTCTACAATGAGCAGTTCTTC	CASSLNRGPFYNEQFF
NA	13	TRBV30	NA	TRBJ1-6	TGTGCCGGAGATAGCTCCTATAATTCACCCCTCCACTTT	CAGDSSYNSPLHF
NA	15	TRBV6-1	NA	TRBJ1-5	TGTGCCAGCAGTGAAATAACAGGCAGCAATCAGCCCCAGCATTTT	CASSEITGSNQPQHF
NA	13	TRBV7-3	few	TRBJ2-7	TGTGCCAGCAGCCCCCCAAGAGGGTCTGGGCAGTACTTC	CASSPPRGSGQYF
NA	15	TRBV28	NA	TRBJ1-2	TGTGCCAGCAGTTTATGGAGGACAGATAACTATGGCTACACCTTC	CASSLWRTDNYGYTF
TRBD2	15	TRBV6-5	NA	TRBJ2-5	TGTGCCAGCAGTACGACTAGCGGGAGGCACCAGGGTTGGCACTTC	CASSTTSGRHQGWHF
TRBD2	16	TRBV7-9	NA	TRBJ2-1	TGTGCCAGCAGCCCCCGACTAGCGGGAGGCCTCAATGAGCAGTTCTTC	CASSPRLAGGLNEQFF
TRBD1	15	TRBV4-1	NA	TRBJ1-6	TGCGCCAGCAGCCATGACGACAGGGGCATTTCACCCCTCCACTTT	CASSHDDRGISPLHF
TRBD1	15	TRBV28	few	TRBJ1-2	TGTGCCAGCTTAGAGGGGGACAGCGAATTCTATGGCTACACCTTC	CASLEGDSEFYGYTF